This TCR beta chain came from a study of T cell responses to AZD1222 COVID-19 vaccine (dated by TCRdb to the early 2020s). With regard to the full study: Because spike-specific TCR depth and breadth did not differ between the two schedules, AZD1222 recipients who got a second dose at roughly 4 weeks were pooled with those who got a second dose at roughly 12 weeks. A total of about 240 trial participants underwent TCR sequencing, of whom some 210 received two doses of AZD1222 and around 25 received two doses of the MenACWY control vaccine. Trial participants were enrolled into age subgroups of 18-55, 56-69 and 70-plus years, which contained roughly 140, 27 and 60 TCR-sequenced participants, respectively. Overall study results and their limits: The 56-69-year group was small, and its depth increase did not reach significance, likely because of low power. Only five to seven AZD1222 recipients were SARS-CoV-2 seropositive at baseline, limiting conclusions about previously exposed vaccinees. CD4 TCRs associated with the vaccine covered the entire spike protein, and the dominant responses were in regions 160-218 and 743-854. Because no day 14 peak-response samples were available, the repertoires could be characterized only after the peak T cell response. A significant rise in spike-specific TCR breadth and depth was observed after two AZD1222 doses relative to day 0 and relative to MenACWY recipients. Most participants were white British and females outnumbered males, and the authors suggested that clonal diversity may have been underestimated. Reportedly, close to half of the unique spike-specific TCRs recognized epitopes lying outside the regions that are mutated in the B.1.351 and B.1.1.7 variants.

About this clone itself: It lacks a known antigen. There are no base qualities to consult, and no much larger clone falls within one base.

From the germline V gene (reference sequence), CDR1 is LNHDA and CDR2 is SQIVND. The CDR3 holds 15 amino acids from the cysteine to the phenylalanine. Solely the CDR3 DNA is kept, with 45 bases framed from the first base. Trimming accounts for 3 bases at V and 0 bases at J, while the number of junction bases matched to no gene is 0. The time point label of this sample denotes: baseline before first vaccination. Vaccinee samples came from UK trials COV001 and COV002, including a single-blind randomized controlled phase 2/3 trial of AZD1222 (ChAdOx1 nCoV-19) in healthy adults. For TCRbeta chain sequencing, PBMC samples were collected from trial participants at day 0 and at day 28 after the second dose. The CDR3 regions of human TCRbeta chains were subjected to immunosequencing. Turning to the authors' computational methods: Repertoire TCRs were matched against a reference library of SARS-CoV-2-specific TCRs generated with the MIRA antigen-specificity platform. Breadth was defined as the fraction of unique TCRs that were SARS-CoV-2-associated, and depth was defined as the fraction of total T cells that were SARS-CoV-2-associated. Using the MIRA data, every spike-specific TCR was mapped to the spike region that the TCR reacted to and assigned to either a CD4 or a CD8 class. Log10-transformed breadth and depth values were compared by one-way ANOVA with Sidak's multiple comparisons tests. In TCRdb, the immuneACCESS table is reduced to in-frame sequences with V and J assigned. These tables do not hold every clone; where another copy was compared, an unresolved V gene accounts for under half, and the others remain unexplained. V, J and clone size reflect that table, while D and trimming were determined from the DNA. The sample contains about 110,000 clones, around 90% of them found a single time. The biggest ten clones account for under 10% of the sample.

This sequence uses TRBV19 and TRBJ1-5; 9 middle bases align to TRBD1. The origin of this receptor is an adult in good health. Sequences were derived from peripheral blood, sampled on day 0 of AZD1222 vaccination. The CDR3 region has the sequence CASSMTGGSNQPQHF. The nucleotides read TGTGCCAGTAGTATGACAGGGGGTAGCAATCAGCCCCAGCATTTT.